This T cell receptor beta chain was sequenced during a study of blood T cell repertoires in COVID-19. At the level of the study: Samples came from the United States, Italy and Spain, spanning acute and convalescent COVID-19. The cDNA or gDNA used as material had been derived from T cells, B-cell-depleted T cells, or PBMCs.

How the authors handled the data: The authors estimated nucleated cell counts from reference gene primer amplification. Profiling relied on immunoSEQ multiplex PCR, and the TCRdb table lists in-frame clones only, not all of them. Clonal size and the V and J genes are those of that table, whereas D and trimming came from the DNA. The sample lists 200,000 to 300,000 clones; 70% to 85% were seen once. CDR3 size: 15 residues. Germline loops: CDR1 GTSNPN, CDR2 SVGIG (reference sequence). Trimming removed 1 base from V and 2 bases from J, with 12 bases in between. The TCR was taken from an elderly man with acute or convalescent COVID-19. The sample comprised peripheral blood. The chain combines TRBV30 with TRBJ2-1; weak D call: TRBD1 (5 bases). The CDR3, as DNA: TGTGCCTGGAGTGAAGGGGCAGGGACCTACAATGAGCAGTTCTTC. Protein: CAWSEGAGTYNEQFF.